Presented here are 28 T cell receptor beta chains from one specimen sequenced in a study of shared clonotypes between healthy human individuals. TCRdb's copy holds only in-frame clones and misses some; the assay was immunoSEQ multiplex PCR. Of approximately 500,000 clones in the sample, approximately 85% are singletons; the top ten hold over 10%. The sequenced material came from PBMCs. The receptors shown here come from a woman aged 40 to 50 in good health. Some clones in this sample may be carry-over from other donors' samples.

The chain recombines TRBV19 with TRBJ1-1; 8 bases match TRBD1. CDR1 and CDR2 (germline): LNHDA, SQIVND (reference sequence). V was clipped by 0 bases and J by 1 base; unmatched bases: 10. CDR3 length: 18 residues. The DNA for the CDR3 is TGTGCCAGTAGTATAGATAGATCAGCCGGGACAGGGAACACTGAAGCTTTCTTT. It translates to CASSIDRSAGTGNTEAFF.

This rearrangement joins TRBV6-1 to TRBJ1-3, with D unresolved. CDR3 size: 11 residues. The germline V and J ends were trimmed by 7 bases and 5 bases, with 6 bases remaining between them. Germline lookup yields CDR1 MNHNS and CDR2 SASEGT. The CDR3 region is CASILRNTIYF. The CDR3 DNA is TGTGCCAGCATCCTTAGAAACACCATATATTTT.

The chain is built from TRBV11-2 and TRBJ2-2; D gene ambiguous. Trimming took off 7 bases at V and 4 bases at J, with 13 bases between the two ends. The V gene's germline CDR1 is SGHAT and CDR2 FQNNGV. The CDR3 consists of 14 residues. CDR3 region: CASNQVAATGELFF. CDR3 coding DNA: TGTGCCAGCAACCAGGTGGCGGCCACCGGGGAGCTGTTTTTT. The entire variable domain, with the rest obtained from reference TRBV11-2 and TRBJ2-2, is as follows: EAGVAQSPRYKIIEKRQSVAFWCNPISGHATLYWYQQILGQGPKLLIQFQNNGVVDDSQLPKDRFSAERLKGVDSTLKIQPAKLEDSAVYLCASNQVAATGELFFGEGSRLTVL.

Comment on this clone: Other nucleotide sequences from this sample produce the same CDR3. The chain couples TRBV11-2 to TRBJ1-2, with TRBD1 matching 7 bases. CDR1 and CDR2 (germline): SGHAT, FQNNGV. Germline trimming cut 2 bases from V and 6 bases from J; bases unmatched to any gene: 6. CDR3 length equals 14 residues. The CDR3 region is CASSLLGQGDGYTF. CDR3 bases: TGTGCCAGCAGCTTACTGGGGCAGGGGGATGGCTACACCTTC.

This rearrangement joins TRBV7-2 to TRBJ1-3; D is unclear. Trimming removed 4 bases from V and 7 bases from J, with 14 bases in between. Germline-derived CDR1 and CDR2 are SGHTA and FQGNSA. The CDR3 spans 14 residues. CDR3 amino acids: CASSSPLLANTIYF. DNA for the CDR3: TGTGCCAGCAGCTCCCCCCTATTAGCGAACACCATATATTTT.

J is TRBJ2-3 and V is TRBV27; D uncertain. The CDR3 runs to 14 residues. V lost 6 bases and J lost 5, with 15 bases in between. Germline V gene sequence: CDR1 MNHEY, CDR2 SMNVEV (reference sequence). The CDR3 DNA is TGTGCCAGCAGCTTGTTTGGGTCAAAAGATACGCAGTATTTT. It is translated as CASSLFGSKDTQYF.

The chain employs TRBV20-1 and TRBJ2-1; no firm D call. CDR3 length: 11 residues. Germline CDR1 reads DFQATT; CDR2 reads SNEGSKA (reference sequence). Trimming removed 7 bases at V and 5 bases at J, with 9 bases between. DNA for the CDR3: TGCAGTGTAACCGGTAACAATGAGCAGTTCTTC. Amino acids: CSVTGNNEQFF.

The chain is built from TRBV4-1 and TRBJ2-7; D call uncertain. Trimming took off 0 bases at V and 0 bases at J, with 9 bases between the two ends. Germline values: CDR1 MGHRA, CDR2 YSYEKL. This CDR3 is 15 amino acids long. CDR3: CASSQDGVTSYEQYF. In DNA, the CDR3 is TGCGCCAGCAGCCAAGATGGGGTTACCTCCTACGAGCAGTACTTC.

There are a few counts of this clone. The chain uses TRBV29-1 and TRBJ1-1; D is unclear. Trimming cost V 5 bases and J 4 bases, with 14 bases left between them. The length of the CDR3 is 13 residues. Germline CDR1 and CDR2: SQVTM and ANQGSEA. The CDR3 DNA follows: TGCAGCGTTATCCCGGACGGCCTCACTGAAGCTTTCTTT. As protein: CSVIPDGLTEAFF.

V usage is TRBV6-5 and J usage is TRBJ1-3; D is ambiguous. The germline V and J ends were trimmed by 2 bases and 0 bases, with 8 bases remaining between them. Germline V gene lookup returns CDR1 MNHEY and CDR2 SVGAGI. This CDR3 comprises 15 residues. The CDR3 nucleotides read TGTGCCAGCAGTTACGGCCCAGACTCTGGAAACACCATATATTTT. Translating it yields CASSYGPDSGNTIYF.

In DNA form, the CDR3 reads TGCGCCAGCAGCTTCCGGACTAGCGGGAACACCGGGGAGCTGTTTTTT. This codes for CASSFRTSGNTGELFF. This chain uses TRBV5-1 with TRBJ2-2; TRBD2 agrees at 10 bases. With 2 bases clipped from V and 1 base from J, the junction kept 2 bases outside the gene matches. This CDR3 has 16 residues. Germline values: CDR1 SGHRS, CDR2 YFSETQ.

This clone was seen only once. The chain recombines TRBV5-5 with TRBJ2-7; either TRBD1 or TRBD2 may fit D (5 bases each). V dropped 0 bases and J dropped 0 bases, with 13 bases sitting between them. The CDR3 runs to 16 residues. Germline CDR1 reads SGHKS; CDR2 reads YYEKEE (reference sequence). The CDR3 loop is CASSLGGGTRSYEQYF. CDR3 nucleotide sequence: TGTGCCAGCAGCTTGGGGGGTGGGACCCGCTCCTACGAGCAGTACTTC.

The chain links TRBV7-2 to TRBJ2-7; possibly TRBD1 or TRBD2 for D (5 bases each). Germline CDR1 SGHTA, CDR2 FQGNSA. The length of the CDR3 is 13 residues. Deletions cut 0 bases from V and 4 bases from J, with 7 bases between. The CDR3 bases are TGTGCCAGCAGCTTAGCTTGGGGGTACGAGCAGTACTTC. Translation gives CASSLAWGYEQYF.

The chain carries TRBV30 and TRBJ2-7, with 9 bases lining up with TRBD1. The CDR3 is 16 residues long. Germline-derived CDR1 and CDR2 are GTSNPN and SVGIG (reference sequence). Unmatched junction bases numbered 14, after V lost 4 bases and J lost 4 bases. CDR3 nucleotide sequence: TGTGCCTGGACCAGACAGAGGACAGGGGTAAGGTACGAGCAGTACTTC. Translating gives CAWTRQRTGVRYEQYF.

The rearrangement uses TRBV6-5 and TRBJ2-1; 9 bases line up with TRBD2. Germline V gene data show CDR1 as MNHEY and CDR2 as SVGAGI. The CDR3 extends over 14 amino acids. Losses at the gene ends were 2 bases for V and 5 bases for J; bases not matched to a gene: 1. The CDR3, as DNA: TGTGCCAGCAGTTACAGACTAGCGGACAATGAGCAGTTCTTC. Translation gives CASSYRLADNEQFF.

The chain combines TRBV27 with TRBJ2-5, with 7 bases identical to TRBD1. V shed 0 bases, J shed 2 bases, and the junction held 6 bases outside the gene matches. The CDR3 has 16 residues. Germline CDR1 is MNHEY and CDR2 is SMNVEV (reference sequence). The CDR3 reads CASSLSGQWGQETQYF. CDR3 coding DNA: TGTGCCAGCAGTTTATCGGGACAGTGGGGTCAAGAGACCCAGTACTTC.

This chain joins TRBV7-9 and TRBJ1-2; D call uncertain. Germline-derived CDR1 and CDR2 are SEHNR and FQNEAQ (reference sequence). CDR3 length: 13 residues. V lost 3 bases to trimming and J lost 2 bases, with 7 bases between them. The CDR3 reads CASSFGQNYGYTF. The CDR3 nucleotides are TGTGCCAGCAGCTTCGGTCAGAACTATGGCTACACCTTC.

The CDR3: CATRTGSYEQYF. The CDR3 bases are TGTGCCACCCGGACAGGGTCCTACGAGCAGTACTTC. The chain has TRBV6-5 and TRBJ2-7, with 8 bases lining up with TRBD1. The CDR3 extends over 12 amino acids. J gave up 1 base and V 10 bases, and 3 bases lay outside the gene matches. The V gene's germline CDR1 is MNHEY and CDR2 SVGAGI.

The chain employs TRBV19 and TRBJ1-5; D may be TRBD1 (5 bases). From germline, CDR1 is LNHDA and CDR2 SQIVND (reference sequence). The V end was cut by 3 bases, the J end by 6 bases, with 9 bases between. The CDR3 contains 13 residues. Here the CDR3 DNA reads TGTGCCAGTAGTATGGGCAGGGTTCAGCCCCAGCATTTT. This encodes CASSMGRVQPQHF.

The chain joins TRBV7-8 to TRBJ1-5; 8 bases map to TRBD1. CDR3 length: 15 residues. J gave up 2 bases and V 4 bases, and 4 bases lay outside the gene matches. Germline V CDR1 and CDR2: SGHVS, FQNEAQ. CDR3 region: CASSSDRAGNQPQHF. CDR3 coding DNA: TGTGCCAGCAGCTCGGACAGGGCCGGCAATCAGCCCCAGCATTTT.

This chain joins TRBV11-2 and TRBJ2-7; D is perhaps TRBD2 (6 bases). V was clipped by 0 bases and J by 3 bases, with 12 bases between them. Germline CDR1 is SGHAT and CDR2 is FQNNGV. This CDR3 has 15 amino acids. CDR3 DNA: TGTGCCAGCAGCTTAGAATGGGGGGACCTCTACGAGCAGTACTTC. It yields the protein CASSLEWGDLYEQYF.

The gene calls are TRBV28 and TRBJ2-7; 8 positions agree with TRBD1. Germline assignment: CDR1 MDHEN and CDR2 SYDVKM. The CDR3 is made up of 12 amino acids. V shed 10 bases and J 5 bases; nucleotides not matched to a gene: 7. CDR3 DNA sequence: TGTGCCACAACGGACAGGGTGAACGAGCAGTACTTC. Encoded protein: CATTDRVNEQYF.

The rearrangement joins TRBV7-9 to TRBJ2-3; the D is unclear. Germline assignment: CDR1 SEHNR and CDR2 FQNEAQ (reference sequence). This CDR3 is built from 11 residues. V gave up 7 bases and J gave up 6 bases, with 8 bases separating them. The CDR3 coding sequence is TGTGCCAGCACCTCGACTGATACGCAGTATTTT. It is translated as CASTSTDTQYF. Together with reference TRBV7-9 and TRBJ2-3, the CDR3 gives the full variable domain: DTGVSQNPRHKITKRGQNVTFRCDPISEHNRLYWYRQTLGQGPEFLTYFQNEAQLEKSRLLSDRFSAERPKGSFSTLEIQRTEQGDSAMYLCASTSTDTQYFGPGTRLTVL.

DNA of the CDR3: TGTGCCAGCAGCTTAACGGGGGGTGGCACAGATACGCAGTATTTT. Protein sequence: CASSLTGGGTDTQYF. The rearrangement joins TRBV7-3 to TRBJ2-3; D is perhaps TRBD2 (6 bases). The germline gives CDR1 SGHTA, CDR2 FQGTGA. The CDR3 runs to 15 residues. V lost 0 bases, J lost 1 base, and 8 bases lay in between.

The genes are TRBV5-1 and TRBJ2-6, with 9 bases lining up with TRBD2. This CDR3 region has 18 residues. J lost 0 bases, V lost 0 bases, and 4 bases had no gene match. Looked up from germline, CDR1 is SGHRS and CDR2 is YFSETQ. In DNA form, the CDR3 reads TGCGCCAGCAGCTTGGGGCTAGCGGGGAGCTCTGGGGCCAACGTCCTGACTTTC. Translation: CASSLGLAGSSGANVLTF.

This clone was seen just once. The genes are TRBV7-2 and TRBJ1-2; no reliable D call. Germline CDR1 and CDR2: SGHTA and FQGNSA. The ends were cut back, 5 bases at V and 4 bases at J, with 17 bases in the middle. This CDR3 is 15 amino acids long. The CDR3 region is CASSPHAGPIYGYTF. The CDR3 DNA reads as TGTGCCAGCAGCCCTCACGCGGGTCCCATCTATGGCTACACCTTC. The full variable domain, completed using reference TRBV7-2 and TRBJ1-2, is GAGVSQSPSNKVTEKGKDVELRCDPISGHTALYWYRQSLGQGLEFLIYFQGNSAPDKSGLPSDRFSAERTGGSVSTLTIQRTQQEDSAVYLCASSPHAGPIYGYTFGSGTRLTVV.

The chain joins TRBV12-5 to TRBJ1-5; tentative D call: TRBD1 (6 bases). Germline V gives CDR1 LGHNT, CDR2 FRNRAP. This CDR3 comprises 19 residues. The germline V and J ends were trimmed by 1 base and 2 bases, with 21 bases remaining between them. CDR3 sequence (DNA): TGTGCTAGTGGTTTGGCCTTTGGACAGCGTATAAGCGGCAATCAGCCCCAGCATTTT. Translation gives CASGLAFGQRISGNQPQHF.

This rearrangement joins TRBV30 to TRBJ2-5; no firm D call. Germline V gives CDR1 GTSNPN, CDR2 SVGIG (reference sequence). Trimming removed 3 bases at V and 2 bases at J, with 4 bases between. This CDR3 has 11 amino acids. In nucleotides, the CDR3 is TGTGCCTGGAGAGGGCAAGAGACCCAGTACTTC. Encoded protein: CAWRGQETQYF.